The clone carrying this TCR beta chain has only a few counts. Seattle-derived patients entered the study during active infection and were followed longitudinally. The method was immunoSEQ multiplex PCR; TCRdb's version includes in-frame clones alone and lacks a portion of them. Here the sample spans under 200,000 clones, 85% to 90% being singletons. These data originate in a study of blood T cell repertoires in COVID-19. The CDR3 runs to 13 residues. Germline V gene data show CDR1 as SEHNR and CDR2 as FQNEAQ (reference sequence). The germline V and J ends were trimmed by 4 bases and 8 bases, with 14 bases remaining between them.

This receptor was identified in a woman older than 75 with COVID-19, enrolled during active disease. The chain couples TRBV7-9 to TRBJ1-2; possibly TRBD1 for D (5 bases). What was sequenced was peripheral blood. In DNA form, the CDR3 reads TGTGCCAGCAGCTCGTCCCAGGGCTACGGCTACACCTTC. This sequence encodes CASSSSQGYGYTF.